Included here is one T cell receptor (beta chain) sequence, with context. Primers for the PCR totalled 60 Vbeta and 13 Jbeta. Clones were read by immunoSEQ multiplex PCR, and TCRdb kept only the in-frame ones, dropping some. The sample has 200,000 to 250,000 clones, around 77% seen once. This sample was included in a study of cytomegalovirus exposure and HLA in healthy donors. This CDR3 has 19 amino acids. The germline V gene has CDR1 SQVTM and CDR2 ANQGSEA. V dropped 2 bases and J dropped 2; count of bases not matched to a gene: 14. J is TRBJ1-4 and V is TRBV29-1, with TRBD1 matching 10 bases. This receptor was taken from a woman younger than 45 in good health and CMV-seronegative. Sequenced material: PBMCs. DNA for the CDR3: TGCAGCGTTGAAATCTGGGGCGGACAGGGGGTTTGTACTAATGAAAAACTGTTTTTT. Translation gives CSVEIWGGQGVCTNEKLFF.